Listed here is a single T cell receptor beta chain. These data are taken from a study of cytomegalovirus exposure and HLA in healthy donors. Libraries were prepared by immunoSEQ multiplex PCR; TCRdb keeps only in-frame clonotypes and omits some of them. The table includes over 85,000 clones, less than 95% detected once. V was cut by 5 bases and J by 0 bases, with 14 bases left in between. Germline V gives CDR1 MNHEY, CDR2 SMNVEV (reference sequence). The CDR3 extends over 15 amino acids. V and J are TRBV27 and TRBJ2-7; maybe TRBD1 (6 bases). The clonotype originates from a young woman in good health and CMV-seronegative. The sequenced sample consisted of PBMCs. CDR3 sequence: CASSRAPRGSYEQYF. The CDR3 DNA reads TGTGCCAGCAGTAGAGCCCCCAGGGGCTCCTACGAGCAGTACTTC.